This T cell receptor beta chain was sequenced in a study of shared clonotypes between healthy human individuals. Here immunoSEQ multiplex PCR was the method, and the copy in TCRdb shows in-frame clones only, minus some. Of more than 2 million clones in the sample, 85% to 95% were seen once. As to this clone: Its antigen is not identified.

This CDR3 is 16 amino acids long. CDR1 and CDR2 from the germline V gene are LNHDA and SQIVND (reference sequence). Between the trimmed V and J ends, which lost 3 bases and 2 bases, there was a span of 13 bases. Study-level findings and limits: All-four-donor shared clonotypes had higher generation probabilities than non-shared clonotypes did.

The naive CD8 fraction comprised CD45RO-negative cells positively selected for CCR7 and excluded terminally differentiated effector memory CD45RA+ cells. All of the donors resided in Nashville, Tennessee, and each was a Caucasian adult. Sequencing was done on a sample of naive CD8+ T cells from PBMCs. The TCR was taken from a man younger than 30 in good health. Some clones in this sample may be carry-over from other donors' samples. The rearrangement joins TRBV19 to TRBJ1-4; D possibly corresponds to TRBD1 (6 bases). The chain's CDR3 is CASSILRQATNEKLFF. The CDR3, as DNA: TGTGCCAGTAGTATCCTCAGACAGGCTACTAATGAAAAACTGTTTTTT.